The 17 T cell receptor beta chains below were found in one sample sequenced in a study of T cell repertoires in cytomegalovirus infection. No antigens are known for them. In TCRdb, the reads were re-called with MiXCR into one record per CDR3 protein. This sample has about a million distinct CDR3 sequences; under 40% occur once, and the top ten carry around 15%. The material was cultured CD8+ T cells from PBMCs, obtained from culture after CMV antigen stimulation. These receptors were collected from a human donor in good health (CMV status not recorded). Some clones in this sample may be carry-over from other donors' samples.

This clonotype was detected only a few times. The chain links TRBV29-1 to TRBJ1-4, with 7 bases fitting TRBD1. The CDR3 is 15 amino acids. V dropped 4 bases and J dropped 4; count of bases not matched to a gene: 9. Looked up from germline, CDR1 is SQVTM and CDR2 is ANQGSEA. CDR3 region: CSVGARTGYNEKLFF. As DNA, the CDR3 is TGCAGCGTTGGAGCCCGGACAGGCTATAATGAAAAACTGTTTTTT.

The CDR3 nucleotides are TGTGCCAGCAGCCGCGGACAAGTCAATCAGCCCCAGCATTTT. Residues: CASSRGQVNQPQHF. This chain links TRBV4-2 with TRBJ1-5; D is possibly TRBD1 (5 bases). With 4 bases removed from V and 3 bases from J, the gap between germline ends came to 10 bases. The CDR3 totals 14 residues. CDR1 is LGHNA, CDR2 YNFKEQ, per germline.

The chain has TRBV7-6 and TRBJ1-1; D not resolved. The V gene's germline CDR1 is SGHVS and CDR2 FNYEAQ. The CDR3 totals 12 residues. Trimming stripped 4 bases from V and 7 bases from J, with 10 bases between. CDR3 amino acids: CASSSRRNEAFF. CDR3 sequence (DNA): TGTGCCAGCAGCTCCCGCCGTAATGAAGCTTTCTTT.

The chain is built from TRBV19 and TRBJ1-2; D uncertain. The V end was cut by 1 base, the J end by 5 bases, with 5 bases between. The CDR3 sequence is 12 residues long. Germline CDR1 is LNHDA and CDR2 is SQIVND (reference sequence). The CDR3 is CASSIAPYGYTF. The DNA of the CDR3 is TGTGCCAGTAGTATAGCCCCGTATGGCTACACCTTC.

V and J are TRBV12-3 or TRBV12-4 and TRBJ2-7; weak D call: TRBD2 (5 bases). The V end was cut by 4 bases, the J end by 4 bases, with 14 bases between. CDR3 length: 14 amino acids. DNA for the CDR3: TGTGCCAGCAGTTCGGCAGCAAGGAGGTACGAGCAGTACTTC. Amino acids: CASSSAARRYEQYF.

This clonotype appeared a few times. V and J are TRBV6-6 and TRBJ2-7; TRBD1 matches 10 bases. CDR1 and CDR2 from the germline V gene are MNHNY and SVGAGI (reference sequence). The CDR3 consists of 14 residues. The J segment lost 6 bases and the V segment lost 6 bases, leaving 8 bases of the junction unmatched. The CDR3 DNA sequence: TGTGCCAGCAGCCGCAGGGACAGGGGCAGCGAGCAGTACTTC. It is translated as CASSRRDRGSEQYF.

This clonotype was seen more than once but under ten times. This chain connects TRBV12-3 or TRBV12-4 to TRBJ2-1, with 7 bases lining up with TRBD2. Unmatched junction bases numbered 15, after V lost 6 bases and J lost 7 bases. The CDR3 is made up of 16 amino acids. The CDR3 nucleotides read TGTGCCAGCAGACCCTCTCTAGCGGCGCCTGGAAATGAGCAGTTCTTC. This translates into CASRPSLAAPGNEQFF.

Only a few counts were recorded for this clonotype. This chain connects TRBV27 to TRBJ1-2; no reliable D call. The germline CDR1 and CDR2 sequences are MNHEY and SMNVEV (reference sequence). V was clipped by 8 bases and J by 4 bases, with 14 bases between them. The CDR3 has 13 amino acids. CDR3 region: CASSFSPIYGYTF. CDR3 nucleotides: TGTGCCAGCTCCTTCTCCCCGATCTATGGCTACACCTTC.

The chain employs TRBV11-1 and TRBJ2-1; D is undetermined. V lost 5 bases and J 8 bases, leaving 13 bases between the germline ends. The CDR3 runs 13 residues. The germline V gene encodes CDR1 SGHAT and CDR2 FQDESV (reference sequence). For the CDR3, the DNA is TGTGCCAGCAGCGGAATTATTTCGGATGAGCAGTTCTTC. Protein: CASSGIISDEQFF.

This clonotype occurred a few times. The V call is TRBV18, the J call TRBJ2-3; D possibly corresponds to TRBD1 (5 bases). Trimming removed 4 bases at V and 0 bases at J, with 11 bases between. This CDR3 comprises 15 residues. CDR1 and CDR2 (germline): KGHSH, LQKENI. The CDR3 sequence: CASSLVRQSTDTQYF. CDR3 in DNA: TGTGCCAGCTCACTCGTCCGACAGAGCACAGATACGCAGTATTTT.

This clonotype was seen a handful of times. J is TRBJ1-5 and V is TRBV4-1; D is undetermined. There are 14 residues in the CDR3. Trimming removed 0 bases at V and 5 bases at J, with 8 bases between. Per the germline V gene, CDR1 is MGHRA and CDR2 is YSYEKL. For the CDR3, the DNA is TGCGCCAGCAGCCAAGACCGGCCGGATCAGCCCCAGCATTTT. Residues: CASSQDRPDQPQHF.

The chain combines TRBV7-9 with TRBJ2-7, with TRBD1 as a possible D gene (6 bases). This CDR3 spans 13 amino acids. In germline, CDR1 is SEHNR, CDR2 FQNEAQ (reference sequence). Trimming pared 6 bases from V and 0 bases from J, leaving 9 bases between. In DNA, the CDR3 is TGTGCCAGCAGGCCGGACAGCTCCTACGAGCAGTACGTC. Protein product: CASRPDSSYEQYV.

The CDR3 DNA is TGTGCCAGCAGCGGGGGAGGGGTCCAAGAGACCCAGTACTTC. Amino acids: CASSGGGVQETQYF. The chain combines TRBV9 with TRBJ2-5, with 7 bases aligning to TRBD2. This CDR3 has 14 amino acids. Looked up from germline, CDR1 is SGDLS and CDR2 is YYNGEE. V was pared by 3 bases and J by 1 base, with 3 bases of the junction left unmatched.

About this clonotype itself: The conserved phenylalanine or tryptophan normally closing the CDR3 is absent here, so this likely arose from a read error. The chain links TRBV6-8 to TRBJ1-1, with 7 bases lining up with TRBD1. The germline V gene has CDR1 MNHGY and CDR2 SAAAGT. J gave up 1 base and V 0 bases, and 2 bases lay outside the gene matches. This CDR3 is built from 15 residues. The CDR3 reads CASSYSKGANTEAFL. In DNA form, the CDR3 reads TGTGCCAGCAGTTACTCTAAGGGGGCGAACACTGAAGCTTTCCTT.

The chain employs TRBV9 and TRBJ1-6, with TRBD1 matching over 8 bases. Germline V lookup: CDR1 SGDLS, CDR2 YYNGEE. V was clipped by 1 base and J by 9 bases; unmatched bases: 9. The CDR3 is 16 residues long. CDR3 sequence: CASSVSDREVSSPLHF. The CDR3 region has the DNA TGTGCCAGCAGCGTATCGGACAGGGAGGTTAGTTCACCCCTCCACTTT.

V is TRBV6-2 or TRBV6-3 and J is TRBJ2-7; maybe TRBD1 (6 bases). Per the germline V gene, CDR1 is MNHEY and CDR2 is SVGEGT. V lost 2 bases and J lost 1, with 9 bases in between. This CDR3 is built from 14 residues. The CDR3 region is CASSYNRVSYEQYV. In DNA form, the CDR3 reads TGTGCCAGCAGTTACAACAGGGTTTCCTACGAGCAGTACGTC.

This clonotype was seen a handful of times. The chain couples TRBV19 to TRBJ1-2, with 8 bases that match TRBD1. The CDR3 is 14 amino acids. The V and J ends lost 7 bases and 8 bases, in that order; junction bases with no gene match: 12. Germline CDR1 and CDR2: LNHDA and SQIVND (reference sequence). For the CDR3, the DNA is TGTGCCAGTATTCCGTGGACAGGGTCAGGAGGCTACACCTTC. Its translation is CASIPWTGSGGYTF.